This paragraph covers one TCR beta chain sequence. The specificity of this receptor is unknown. The sample holds no much larger clone one base away, and base qualities are not on file. Explained via the paper, the time point label denotes: about 28 days (+/-7) after the second vaccine dose. AZD1222 recipients given second doses at about 4 weeks or at about 12 weeks were pooled, since spike-specific TCR depth and breadth were not found to differ between the two schedules. Vaccinee samples were obtained from the UK trials COV001 and COV002, which included a single-blind randomized controlled phase 2/3 trial of AZD1222 (ChAdOx1 nCoV-19) in healthy adults. Trial participant PBMC samples were collected at day 0 and day 28 after the second dose for TCRbeta chain sequencing. This entry comes from a study of T cell responses to AZD1222 COVID-19 vaccine (dated by TCRdb to the early 2020s). At the level of the whole study: TCR sequencing was performed for over 230 trial participants, of whom about 200 were given two doses of AZD1222 and around 26 were given two doses of MenACWY control vaccine. Trial participants were enrolled by age into subgroups of 18-55, 56-69 and 70-plus years, and around 150, 28 and 57 TCR-sequenced participants, respectively, were included in these subgroups. What the research found in general, with its limitations: The whole spike protein was spanned by vaccine-associated CD4 TCRs, and dominant responses were seen in regions 160-218 and 743-854. Because no day 14 peak-response samples were available, the repertoires could be characterized only after the peak T cell response. The 56-69-year group was small, and its depth increase did not reach significance, likely because of low power. Only five or six AZD1222 recipients were SARS-CoV-2 seropositive at baseline, limiting conclusions about previously exposed vaccinees. Reportedly, almost half of the unique spike-specific TCRs recognized epitopes lying outside the regions that are mutated in the B.1.351 and B.1.1.7 variants. Most participants were white British and females outnumbered males, and the authors suggested that clonal diversity may have been underestimated. A significant rise in spike-specific TCR breadth and depth was observed after two AZD1222 doses relative to day 0 and relative to MenACWY recipients.

The CDR3 regions of human TCRbeta chains were analyzed by immunosequencing. Per the source publication's procedure: TCRs in the repertoires were matched against a reference library of SARS-CoV-2-specific TCRs that had been generated with the MIRA antigen-specificity platform. Breadth was defined as the fraction of unique TCRs that were SARS-CoV-2-associated. Depth was defined as the fraction of total T cells that were SARS-CoV-2-associated. Each spike-specific TCR was assigned to its reactive spike region and to a CD4 or CD8 class using the MIRA data. Log10-transformed breadth and depth values were compared by one-way ANOVA with Sidak's multiple comparisons tests. What TCRdb holds here is the immuneACCESS table cut down to in-frame rearrangements. Part of the clones is not present; checked against another copy, under half of the missing clones reflect an unresolved V gene, and the others are unexplained. V, J and clone size are taken as reported in that table, and D and trimming were inferred from the DNA itself. This sample has under 95,000 clones in its table, and roughly 85% of those were observed once. The ten largest clones capture about 10% of the sample.

The source is an adult who received the AZD1222 COVID-19 vaccine. This specimen was peripheral blood, taken 28 days after the second AZD1222 dose.

The DNA reads as follows: TGTGCCAGCATTCGGGCTAGGACAGATACGCAGTATTTT. Its coded protein is CASIRARTDTQYF. The chain uses TRBV18 and TRBJ2-3, with the D gene uncertain. The CDR3 goes from the cysteine to the phenylalanine over 13 residues. The CDR3 DNA has 39 bases and is translated from base 1. CDR1 and CDR2 are drawn from the germline V gene: KGHSH, LQKENI. V is reduced by 8 bases and J by 3 bases, leaving a spacing of 12 bases between them. Beyond the CDR3, the reference TRBV18 and TRBJ2-3 genes provide the residues; the full variable domain reads: NAGVMQNPRHLVRRRGQEARLRCSPMKGHSHVYWYRQLPEEGLKFMVYLQKENIIDESGMPKERFSAEFPKEGPSILRIQQVVRGDSAAYFCASIRARTDTQYFGPGTRLTVL.